This TCR beta chain appears in the sequencing data of a study of T cell responses to AZD1222 COVID-19 vaccine. Study information: Timing groups of about 4 and about 12 weeks for second doses were pooled.

Comment on this clone: What it binds is unknown.

Germline values: CDR1 KGHDR, CDR2 SFDVKD. The CDR3 runs to 17 residues. V shed 12 bases, J shed 1 base, and the junction held 14 bases outside the gene matches. Findings of the study overall: Repertoire samples came only from after the peak T cell response. Variant regions that are unmutated are reportedly the target of nearly half of spike-specific TCRs. Among the donors, most were white British and more were female, and clonal diversity was possibly underestimated.

The protocol was immunoSEQ multiplex PCR, while the TCRdb copy is restricted to in-frame clones and leaves out a portion. Among more than 45,000 clones listed, about 88% were seen once. This receptor was obtained from an adult in good health. The sequencing used peripheral blood, collected on day 0 of AZD1222 vaccination. V is TRBV24-1 and J is TRBJ1-3; 10 nucleotides align to TRBD1. In DNA form, the CDR3 reads TGTGCCTTGAGGTCGGGACAGGGGATTGATTCTGGAAACACCATATATTTT. Translation gives CALRSGQGIDSGNTIYF.